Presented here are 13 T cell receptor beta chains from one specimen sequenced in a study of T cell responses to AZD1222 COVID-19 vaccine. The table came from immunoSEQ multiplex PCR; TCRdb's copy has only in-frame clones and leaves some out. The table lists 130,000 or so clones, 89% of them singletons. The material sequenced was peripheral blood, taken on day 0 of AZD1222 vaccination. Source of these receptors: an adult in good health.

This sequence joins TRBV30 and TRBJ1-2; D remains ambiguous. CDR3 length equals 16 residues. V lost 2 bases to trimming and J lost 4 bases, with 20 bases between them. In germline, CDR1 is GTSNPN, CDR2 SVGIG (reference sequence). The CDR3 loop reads CAWSLTRPRTGYGYTF. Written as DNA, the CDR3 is TGTGCCTGGAGTCTAACCCGACCTCGGACGGGCTATGGCTACACCTTC.

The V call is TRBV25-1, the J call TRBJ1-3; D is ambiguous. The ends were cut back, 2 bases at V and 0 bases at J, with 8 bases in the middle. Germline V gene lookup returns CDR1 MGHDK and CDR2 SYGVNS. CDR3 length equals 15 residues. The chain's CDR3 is CASSEGQFSGNTIYF. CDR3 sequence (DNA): TGTGCCAGCAGTGAAGGTCAATTCTCTGGAAACACCATATATTTT. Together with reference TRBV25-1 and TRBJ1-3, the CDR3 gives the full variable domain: EADIYQTPRYLVIGTGKKITLECSQTMGHDKMYWYQQDPGMELHLIHYSYGVNSTEKGDLSSESTVSRIRTEHFPLTLESARPSHTSQYLCASSEGQFSGNTIYFGEGSWLTVV.

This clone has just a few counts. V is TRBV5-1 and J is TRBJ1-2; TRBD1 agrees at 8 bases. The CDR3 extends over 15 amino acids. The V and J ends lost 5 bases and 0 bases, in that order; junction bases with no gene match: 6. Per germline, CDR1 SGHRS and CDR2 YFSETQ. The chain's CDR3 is CASRTGTGSNYGYTF. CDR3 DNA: TGCGCCAGCAGGACCGGGACAGGATCTAACTATGGCTACACCTTC.

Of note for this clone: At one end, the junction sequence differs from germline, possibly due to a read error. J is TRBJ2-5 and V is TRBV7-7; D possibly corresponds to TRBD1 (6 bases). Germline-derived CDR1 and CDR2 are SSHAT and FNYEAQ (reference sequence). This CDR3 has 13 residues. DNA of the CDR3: TGTGCTAGCAGCACAGGGTGGCAAGAGACCCAGTACTTC. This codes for CASSTGWQETQYF.

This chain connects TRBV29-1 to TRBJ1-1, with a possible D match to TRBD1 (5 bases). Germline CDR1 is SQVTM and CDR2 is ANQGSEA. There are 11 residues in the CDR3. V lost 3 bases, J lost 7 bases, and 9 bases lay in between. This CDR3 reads CSVDPGFEAFF. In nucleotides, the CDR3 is TGCAGCGTTGACCCAGGGTTTGAAGCTTTCTTT.

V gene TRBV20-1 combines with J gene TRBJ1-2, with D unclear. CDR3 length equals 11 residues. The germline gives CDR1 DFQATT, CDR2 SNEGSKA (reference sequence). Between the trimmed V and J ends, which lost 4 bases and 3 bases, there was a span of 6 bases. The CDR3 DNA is TGCAGTGCTATAGCTGACTATGGCTACACCTTC. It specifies CSAIADYGYTF.

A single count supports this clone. The CDR3 loop reads CASREPNDEKLFF. CDR3 nucleotides: TGTGCCAGTAGGGAGCCTAACGATGAAAAACTGTTTTTT. The rearrangement uses TRBV19 and TRBJ1-4; no reliable D call. V lost 6 bases to trimming and J lost 6 bases, with 11 bases between them. The CDR3 has 13 residues. Germline values: CDR1 LNHDA, CDR2 SQIVND (reference sequence).

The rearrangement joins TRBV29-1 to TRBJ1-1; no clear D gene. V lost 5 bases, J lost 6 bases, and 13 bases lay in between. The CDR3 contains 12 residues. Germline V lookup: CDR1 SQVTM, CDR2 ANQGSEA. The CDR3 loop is CSVRGSSPEAFF. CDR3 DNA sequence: TGCAGCGTTCGGGGAAGCTCCCCTGAAGCTTTCTTT.

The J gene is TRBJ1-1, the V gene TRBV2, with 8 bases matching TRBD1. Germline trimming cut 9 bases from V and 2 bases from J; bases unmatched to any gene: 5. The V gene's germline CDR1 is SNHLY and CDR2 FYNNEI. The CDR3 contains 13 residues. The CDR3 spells CASRGQGNTEAFF. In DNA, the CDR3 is TGTGCCAGTCGCGGACAGGGCAACACTGAAGCTTTCTTT.

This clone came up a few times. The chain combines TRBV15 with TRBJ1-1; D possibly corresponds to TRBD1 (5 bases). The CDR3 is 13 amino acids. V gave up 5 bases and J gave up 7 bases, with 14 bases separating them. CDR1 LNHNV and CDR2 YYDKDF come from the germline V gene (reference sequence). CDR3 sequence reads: CATSSRSRGEAFF. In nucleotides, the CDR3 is TGTGCCACCAGCTCGCGATCGAGGGGTGAAGCTTTCTTT. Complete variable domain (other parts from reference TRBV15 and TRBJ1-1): DAMVIQNPRYQVTQFGKPVTLSCSQTLNHNVMYWYQQKSSQAPKLLFHYYDKDFNNEADTPDNFQSRRPNTSFCFLDIRSPGLGDTAMYLCATSSRSRGEAFFGQGTRLTVV.

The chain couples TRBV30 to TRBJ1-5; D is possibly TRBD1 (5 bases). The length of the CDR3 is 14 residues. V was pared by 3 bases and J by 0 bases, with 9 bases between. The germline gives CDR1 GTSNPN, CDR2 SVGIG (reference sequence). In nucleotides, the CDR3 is TGTGCCTGGAGGAGGGACGGTAGCAATCAGCCCCAGCATTTT. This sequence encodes CAWRRDGSNQPQHF.

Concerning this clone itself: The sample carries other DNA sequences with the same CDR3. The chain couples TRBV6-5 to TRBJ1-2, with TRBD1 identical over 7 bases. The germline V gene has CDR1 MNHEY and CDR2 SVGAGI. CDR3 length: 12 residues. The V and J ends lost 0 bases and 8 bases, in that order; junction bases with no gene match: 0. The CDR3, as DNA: TGTGCCAGCAGTTACTCAGGGGGCGGCTACACCTTC. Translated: CASSYSGGGYTF.

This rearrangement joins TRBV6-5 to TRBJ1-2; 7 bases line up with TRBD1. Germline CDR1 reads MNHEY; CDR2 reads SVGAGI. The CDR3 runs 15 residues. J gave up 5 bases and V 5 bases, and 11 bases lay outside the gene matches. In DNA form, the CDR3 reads TGTGCCAGCAGTCGGGACAGCAGTATGGGGTATGGCTACACCTTC. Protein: CASSRDSSMGYGYTF.